The 20 T cell receptor beta chains below come from one sample, sequenced in a study of blood T cell repertoires in COVID-19. Libraries were prepared by immunoSEQ multiplex PCR; TCRdb keeps only in-frame clonotypes and omits some of them. The repertoire holds 150,000 to 200,000 clones, about four fifths seen once, with approximately 2.4% in the top ten. Sequencing was done on a sample of peripheral blood. These receptors were taken from a human donor with acute or convalescent COVID-19. The donor label of this sample is uncertain.

This clone was recorded a few times. This chain uses TRBV6-5 with TRBJ1-1, with D possibly TRBD1 on 5 matching bases. V dropped 6 bases and J dropped 2 bases, with 10 bases sitting between them. Germline V gives CDR1 MNHEY, CDR2 SVGAGI. The CDR3 is 13 amino acids. CDR3 amino acids: CASRSGPNTEAFF. The CDR3 region has the DNA TGTGCCAGCAGATCAGGGCCTAACACTGAAGCTTTCTTT.

This rearrangement joins TRBV5-6 to TRBJ2-4; 7 bases fit TRBD2. Losses at the gene ends were 7 bases for V and 8 bases for J; bases not matched to a gene: 0. The CDR3 is made up of 10 amino acids. The germline V gene encodes CDR1 SGHDT and CDR2 YYEEEE. The CDR3 here is CASGRDIQYF. CDR3 nucleotides: TGTGCCAGCGGGAGGGACATTCAGTACTTC.

The V call is TRBV7-3, the J call TRBJ1-6, with 8 bases matching TRBD1. Germline-derived CDR1 and CDR2 are SGHTA and FQGTGA. CDR3 size: 14 residues. V lost 4 bases to trimming and J lost 7 bases; unmatched junction nucleotides: 3. CDR3 protein: CASSSQGANSPLHF. CDR3 in DNA: TGTGCCAGCAGCTCCCAGGGGGCAAATTCACCCCTCCACTTT.

This clone was counted a single time. The V and J genes are TRBV28 and TRBJ2-1; TRBD2 agrees at 10 bases. Unmatched junction bases numbered 4, after V lost 10 bases and J lost 1 base. CDR3 length: 14 amino acids. CDR1 is MDHEN, CDR2 SYDVKM, per germline. The chain's CDR3 is CATSSGRSYNEQFF. CDR3 nucleotides: TGTGCCACTTCTAGCGGGAGATCCTACAATGAGCAGTTCTTC.

The chain couples TRBV11-3 to TRBJ1-3; the D is unclear. V lost 1 base and J 0 bases, leaving 7 bases between the germline ends. Looked up from germline, CDR1 is SGHNT and CDR2 is YENEEA. The CDR3 is made up of 15 amino acids. DNA for the CDR3: TGTGCCAGCAGCTTAGGTGAGATCTCTGGAAACACCATATATTTT. This codes for CASSLGEISGNTIYF. Combining the CDR3 with reference TRBV11-3 and TRBJ1-3 gives the whole variable domain EAGVVQSPRYKIIEKKQPVAFWCNPISGHNTLYWYLQNLGQGPELLIRYENEEAVDDSQLPKDRFSAERLKGVDSTLKIQPAELGDSAVYLCASSLGEISGNTIYFGEGSWLTVV.

This clone was detected only once. This chain connects TRBV5-1 to TRBJ2-2; TRBD2 aligns across 10 bases. CDR1 and CDR2 from the germline V gene are SGHRS and YFSETQ. The CDR3 extends over 14 amino acids. J gave up 6 bases and V 4 bases, and 3 bases lay outside the gene matches. The CDR3 nucleotides are TGCGCCAGCAGCAGGAGCGGGGGGGCCGGGGAGCTGTTTTTT. It is translated as CASSRSGGAGELFF.

This clone was seen only once. The chain recombines TRBV2 with TRBJ2-3; a weak D match, TRBD1 (6 bases). Trimming removed 6 bases from V and 5 bases from J, with 9 bases in between. Germline CDR1 and CDR2: SNHLY and FYNNEI. CDR3 size: 12 residues. The CDR3 DNA reads TGTGCCAGCAGCGGACAGATAGATACGCAGTATTTT. Amino acids: CASSGQIDTQYF.

V gene TRBV14 combines with J gene TRBJ2-2, with TRBD1 identical over 9 bases. Germline assignment: CDR1 SGHDN and CDR2 FVKESK. The CDR3 runs 17 residues. V was clipped by 2 bases and J by 2 bases; unmatched bases: 6. This chain's CDR3 is CASSQMHRGRNTGELFF. The CDR3 DNA follows: TGTGCCAGCAGCCAAATGCACAGGGGGCGAAACACCGGGGAGCTGTTTTTT. The full variable domain, with the rest looked up from reference TRBV14 and TRBJ2-2, is EAGVTQFPSHSVIEKGQTVTLRCDPISGHDNLYWYRRVMGKEIKFLLHFVKESKQDESGMPNNRFLAERTGGTYSTLKVQPAELEDSGVYFCASSQMHRGRNTGELFFGEGSRLTVL.

The CDR3 loop reads CASSLTPGLKNIQYF. In DNA form, the CDR3 reads TGTGCCAGCAGCTTAACGCCAGGGTTGAAAAACATTCAGTACTTC. V gene TRBV7-3 combines with J gene TRBJ2-4; maybe TRBD1 (5 bases). Germline CDR1 reads SGHTA; CDR2 reads FQGTGA. The CDR3 contains 15 residues. V was cut by 0 bases and J by 4 bases, with 10 bases left in between.

The count of this clone is one. This sequence joins TRBV4-1 and TRBJ1-5, with 10 bases matching TRBD1. CDR1 is MGHRA and CDR2 is YSYEKL in the germline V gene. V trimming: 4 bases; J trimming: 9 bases; junction bases outside the gene matches: 21. The CDR3 has 19 amino acids. The DNA of the CDR3 is TGCGCCAGCAGCCGAGAATACGGTCCGGGACAGGGGACTGGGAGGCCCCAGCATTTT. It translates to CASSREYGPGQGTGRPQHF.

The gene calls are TRBV11-3 and TRBJ2-4; tentative D call: TRBD2 (7 bases). Germline-derived CDR1 and CDR2 are SGHNT and YENEEA. V was clipped by 0 bases and J by 4 bases, with 19 bases between them. The CDR3 has 18 amino acids. The CDR3 loop is CASSLEGGTSDFKNIQYF. The CDR3 DNA follows: TGTGCCAGCAGCTTAGAAGGGGGAACTAGCGACTTTAAAAACATTCAGTACTTC.

The CDR3 reads CATLDRGINQPQHF. The CDR3 nucleotides read TGCGCCACCTTGGACAGGGGGATTAATCAGCCCCAGCATTTT. The chain uses TRBV10-2 and TRBJ1-5; 10 bases match TRBD1. The CDR3 length is 14 residues. The V gene end was trimmed by 10 bases and the J gene end by 4 bases; junction bases not matched to a gene: 7. Germline CDR1 is WSHSY and CDR2 is SAAADI.

The gene calls are TRBV9 and TRBJ2-1, with 7 bases identical to TRBD1. V lost 4 bases, J lost 1 base, and 5 bases stayed unmatched. The CDR3 runs to 15 residues. CDR1 is SGDLS and CDR2 is YYNGEE in the germline V gene. CDR3 residues: CASSPRGQSYNEQFF. The CDR3 bases are TGTGCCAGCAGCCCTAGGGGACAGTCCTACAATGAGCAGTTCTTC.

The J gene is TRBJ1-1, the V gene TRBV13; tentatively, D is TRBD1 (5 bases). Germline V lookup: CDR1 PRHDT, CDR2 FYEKMQ (reference sequence). The CDR3 runs 16 residues. V lost 5 bases to trimming and J lost 5 bases, with 21 bases between them. The CDR3 coding sequence is TGTGCCAGCAGCCAGGCCCTAAAGGGGAGGAGGACTGAAGCTTTCTTT. Translation: CASSQALKGRRTEAFF.

The rearrangement joins TRBV18 to TRBJ1-5; 9 bases are shared with TRBD1. The CDR3 is 14 residues long. V lost 3 bases and J lost 9; bases outside the gene matches: 6. Germline V lookup: CDR1 KGHSH, CDR2 LQKENI. CDR3 loop: CASSPDRGSGPQHF. The CDR3 region has the DNA TGTGCCAGCTCACCTGACAGGGGGTCAGGGCCCCAGCATTTT. Filled out from reference TRBV18 and TRBJ1-5, the complete variable domain reads NAGVMQNPRHLVRRRGQEARLRCSPMKGHSHVYWYRQLPEEGLKFMVYLQKENIIDESGMPKERFSAEFPKEGPSILRIQQVVRGDSAAYFCASSPDRGSGPQHFGDGTRLSIL.

This rearrangement joins TRBV7-2 to TRBJ1-3; D is unresolved. The CDR3 sequence is 17 residues long. Trimming pared 1 base from V and 0 bases from J, leaving 13 bases between. Germline V gene data show CDR1 as SGHTA and CDR2 as FQGNSA. This CDR3 reads CASSLDRGPHSGNTIYF. The CDR3 DNA is TGTGCCAGCAGCTTAGACCGAGGGCCCCACTCTGGAAACACCATATATTTT. The entire variable domain, with the rest obtained from reference TRBV7-2 and TRBJ1-3, is as follows: GAGVSQSPSNKVTEKGKDVELRCDPISGHTALYWYRQSLGQGLEFLIYFQGNSAPDKSGLPSDRFSAERTGGSVSTLTIQRTQQEDSAVYLCASSLDRGPHSGNTIYFGEGSWLTVV.

V and J are TRBV19 and TRBJ1-1; 7 nucleotides align to TRBD1. J lost 0 bases, V lost 4 bases, and 8 bases had no gene match. Per germline, CDR1 LNHDA and CDR2 SQIVND (reference sequence). The CDR3 has 16 residues. This CDR3 is CASSSSDRPLNTEAFF. The CDR3 DNA sequence: TGTGCCAGTAGTAGCTCGGACAGGCCTTTGAACACTGAAGCTTTCTTT.

V is TRBV3-1 (or the pseudogene TRBV3-2) and J is TRBJ2-7; 10 bases map to TRBD1. The trim removed 8 bases at V and 4 bases at J, leaving 8 bases unmatched. Germline V gene data show CDR1 as LGHDT and CDR2 as YNNKEL (reference sequence). This CDR3 spans 14 amino acids. In DNA, the CDR3 is TGTGCCAGCCACCACGGACAGGGGGGTTACGAGCAGTACTTC. As protein: CASHHGQGGYEQYF.

This clone was counted only a few times. The V call is TRBV11-3, the J call TRBJ2-2, with TRBD1 matching over 9 bases. Germline V gives CDR1 SGHNT, CDR2 YENEEA. The CDR3 extends over 15 amino acids. V dropped 2 bases and J dropped 5; count of bases not matched to a gene: 3. In nucleotides, the CDR3 is TGTGCCAGCAGCTTAACGGGACAGGGAACCGGGGAGCTGTTTTTT. Its protein product is CASSLTGQGTGELFF.

The chain recombines TRBV27 with TRBJ1-1, with 7 bases that match TRBD1. This CDR3 has 13 residues. Per germline, CDR1 MNHEY and CDR2 SMNVEV (reference sequence). Trimming removed 6 bases from V and 6 bases from J; junction bases left unmatched: 7. As DNA, the CDR3 is TGTGCCAGCAGCCCTCAGGGGGTCGCTGAAGCTTTCTTT. Its protein is CASSPQGVAEAFF.